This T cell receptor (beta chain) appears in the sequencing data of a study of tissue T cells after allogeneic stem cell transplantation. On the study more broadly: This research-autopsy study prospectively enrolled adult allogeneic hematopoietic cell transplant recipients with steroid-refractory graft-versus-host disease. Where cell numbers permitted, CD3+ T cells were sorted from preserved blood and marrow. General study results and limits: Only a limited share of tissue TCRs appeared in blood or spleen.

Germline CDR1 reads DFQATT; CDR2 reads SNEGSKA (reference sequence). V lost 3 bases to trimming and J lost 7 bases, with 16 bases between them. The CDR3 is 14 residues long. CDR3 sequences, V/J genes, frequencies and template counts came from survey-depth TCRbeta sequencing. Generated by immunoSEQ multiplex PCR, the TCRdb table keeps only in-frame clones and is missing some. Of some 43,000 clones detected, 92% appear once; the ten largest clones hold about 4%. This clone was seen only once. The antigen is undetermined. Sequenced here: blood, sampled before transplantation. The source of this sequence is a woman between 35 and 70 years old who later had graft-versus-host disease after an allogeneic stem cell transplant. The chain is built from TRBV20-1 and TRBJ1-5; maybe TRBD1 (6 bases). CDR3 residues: CSASIMGASQPQHF. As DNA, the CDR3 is TGCAGTGCTAGTATTATGGGGGCCAGCCAGCCCCAGCATTTT.